This is a list of T cell receptor beta chains from one sample in a study of beta chain features in type 1 diabetes. Libraries were prepared by immunoSEQ multiplex PCR; TCRdb keeps only in-frame clonotypes and omits some of them. The table shows just over 600,000 clones, with roughly 15% occurring only once. The sample was naive CD4+ T cells from blood. The receptors stem from a man between 18 and 29 years old in good health. Both conserved end residues are part of each CDR3. Fields, in order: J gene, V gene, CDR3 protein.

TRBJ2-5	TRBV6-5	CASSLQETQYF
TRBJ2-5	TRBV19	CASNPTGTGVETQYF
TRBJ2-3	TRBV14	CASSQDSGLPIDTQYF
TRBJ2-5	TRBV4-1	CASSQVLAGAHETQYF
TRBJ2-6	TRBV4-2	CASSRDGSSGANVLTF
TRBJ2-3	TRBV14	CASSRDRTRKDTQYF
TRBJ1-2	TRBV6-1	CASSEDRLNYGYTF
TRBJ2-3	TRBV2	CASRDRASDTQYF
TRBJ2-2	TRBV9	CASSGVASGGGGELFF
TRBJ1-6	TRBV6-5	CASSNRGLGSPLHF
TRBJ1-1	TRBV6-5	CASAGGKAFF
TRBJ2-3	TRBV19	CASSIRPSGNRGTDTQYF
TRBJ1-2	TRBV6-5	CASSEMGYTF
TRBJ1-2	TRBV27	CASARGGYGYTF
TRBJ2-4	TRBV19	CASSLGLAGTIAKNIQYF
TRBJ2-1	TRBV4-3	CASSQEGRVKEQFF
TRBJ1-5	TRBV7-9	CASSLSDSGDQPQHF
TRBJ1-4	TRBV27	CASSFRGEKLFF
TRBJ1-2	TRBV5-1	CASSNNDYGYTF
TRBJ2-1	TRBV5-4	CASSSGLAGGVEQFF
TRBJ2-7	TRBV7-2	CASSLATSGSSYEQYF
TRBJ1-2	TRBV6-5	CASRVGGGAGYGYTF
TRBJ2-7	TRBV7-2	CASSLEPPYEQYF
TRBJ2-3	TRBV28	CASSSDVTSTDTQYF
TRBJ1-1	TRBV7-9	CASSLGRSGGMNTEAFF
TRBJ1-2	TRBV5-6	CASSLKGTAGYGYTF
TRBJ1-1	TRBV28	CASSPRHTEAFF
TRBJ2-5	TRBV4-3	CASSPNSGPTKETQYF
TRBJ1-4	TRBV6-6	CASSYTAGGLGFF
TRBJ2-1	TRBV5-4	CASSFWTGALSYNEQFF
TRBJ2-6	TRBV2	CASREPGANVLTF
TRBJ2-2	TRBV2	CASSALQGPGELFF
TRBJ2-5	TRBV7-3	CASSLSRATRETQYF
TRBJ2-1	TRBV5-1	CASSLATGNEQFF
TRBJ1-1	TRBV9	CASSDGGGTLNTEAFF
TRBJ2-5	TRBV5-6	CASSLQGARETQYF
TRBJ1-3	TRBV30	CAWGQFSGNTIYF
TRBJ2-3	TRBV19	CASSPWIQADTQYF
TRBJ2-5	TRBV4-3	CASSQGQGAQRETQYF
TRBJ2-5	TRBV30	CAWSAGLAGSTQYF